This entry is about one T cell receptor (beta chain). Original handling: It was from reference gene primer amplification that nucleated cell counts were estimated. Libraries were prepared by immunoSEQ multiplex PCR; TCRdb keeps only in-frame clonotypes and omits some of them. V, J and clone size are taken as reported in that table, and D and trimming were inferred from the DNA itself. The repertoire holds about 210,000 clones, roughly four fifths seen once, with 9.2% in the top ten. This sample stems from a study of blood T cell repertoires in COVID-19. The CDR3 runs to 16 residues. V was clipped by 6 bases and J by 1 base; unmatched bases: 7. CDR1 is LNHDA, CDR2 SQIVND, per germline (reference sequence). Participants came from around 25 US areas, aged about 18 to 95 years.

The sample was PBMCs or T cells enriched from blood (not recorded which). The receptor comes from a man aged 35-49 years who had recovered from COVID-19. V usage is TRBV19 and J usage is TRBJ1-5; 9 positions agree with TRBD1. The CDR3 sequence is CASSQQGASSNQPQHF. CDR3 coding DNA: TGTGCCAGTAGCCAACAGGGGGCATCGAGCAATCAGCCCCAGCATTTT.